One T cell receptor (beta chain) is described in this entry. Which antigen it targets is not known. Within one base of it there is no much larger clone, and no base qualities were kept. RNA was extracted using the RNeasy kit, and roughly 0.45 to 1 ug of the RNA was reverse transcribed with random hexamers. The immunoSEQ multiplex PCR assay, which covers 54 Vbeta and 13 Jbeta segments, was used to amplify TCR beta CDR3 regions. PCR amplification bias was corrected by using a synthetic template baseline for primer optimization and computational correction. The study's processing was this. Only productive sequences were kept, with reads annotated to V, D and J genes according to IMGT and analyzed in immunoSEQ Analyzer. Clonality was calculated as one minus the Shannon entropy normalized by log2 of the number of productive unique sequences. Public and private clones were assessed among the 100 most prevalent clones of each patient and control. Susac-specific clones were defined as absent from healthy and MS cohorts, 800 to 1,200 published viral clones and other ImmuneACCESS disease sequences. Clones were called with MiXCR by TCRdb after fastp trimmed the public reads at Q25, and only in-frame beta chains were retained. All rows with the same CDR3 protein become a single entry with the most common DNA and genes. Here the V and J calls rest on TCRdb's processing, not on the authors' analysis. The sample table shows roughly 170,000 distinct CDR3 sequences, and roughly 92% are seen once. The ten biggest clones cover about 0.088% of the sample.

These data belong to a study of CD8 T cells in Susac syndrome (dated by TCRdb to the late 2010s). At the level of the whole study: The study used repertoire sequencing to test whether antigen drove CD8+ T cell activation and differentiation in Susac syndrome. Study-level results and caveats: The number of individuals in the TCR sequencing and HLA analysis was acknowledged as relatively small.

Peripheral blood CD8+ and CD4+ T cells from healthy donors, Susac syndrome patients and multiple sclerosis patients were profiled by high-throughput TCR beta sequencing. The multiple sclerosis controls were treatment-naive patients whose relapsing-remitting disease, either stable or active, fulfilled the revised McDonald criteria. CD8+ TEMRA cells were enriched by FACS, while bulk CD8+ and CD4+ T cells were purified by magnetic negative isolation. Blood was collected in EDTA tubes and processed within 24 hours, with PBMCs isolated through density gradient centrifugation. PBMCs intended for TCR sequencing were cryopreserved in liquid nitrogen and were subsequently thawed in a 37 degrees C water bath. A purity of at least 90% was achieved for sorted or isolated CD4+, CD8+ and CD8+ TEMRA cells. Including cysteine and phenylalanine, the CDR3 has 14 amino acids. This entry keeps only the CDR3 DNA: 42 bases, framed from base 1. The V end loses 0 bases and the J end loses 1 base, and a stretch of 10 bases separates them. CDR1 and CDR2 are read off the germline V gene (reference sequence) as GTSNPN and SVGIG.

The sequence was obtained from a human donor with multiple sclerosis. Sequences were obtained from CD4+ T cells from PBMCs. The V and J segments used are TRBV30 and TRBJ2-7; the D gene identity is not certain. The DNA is TGTGCCTGGAGTGTACAGATGGAATCCTACGAGCAGTACTTC. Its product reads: CAWSVQMESYEQYF.